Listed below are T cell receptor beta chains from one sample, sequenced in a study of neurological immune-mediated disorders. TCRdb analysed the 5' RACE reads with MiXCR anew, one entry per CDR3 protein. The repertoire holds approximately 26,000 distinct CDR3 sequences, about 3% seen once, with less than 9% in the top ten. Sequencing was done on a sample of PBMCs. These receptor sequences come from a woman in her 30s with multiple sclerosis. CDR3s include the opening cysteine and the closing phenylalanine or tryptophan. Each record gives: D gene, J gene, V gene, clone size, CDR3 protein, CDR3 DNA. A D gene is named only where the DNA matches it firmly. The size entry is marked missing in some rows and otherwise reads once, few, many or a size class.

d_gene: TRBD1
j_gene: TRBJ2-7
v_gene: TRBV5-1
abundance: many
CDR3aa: CASSPTTGGNGEQYF
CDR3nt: TGCGCCAGCAGCCCAACTACAGGGGGCAACGGCGAGCAGTACTTC

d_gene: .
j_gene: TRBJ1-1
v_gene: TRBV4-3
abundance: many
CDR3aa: CASSPGGYSDTEAFF
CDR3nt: TGCGCCAGCAGCCCCGGAGGGTATTCGGACACTGAAGCTTTCTTT

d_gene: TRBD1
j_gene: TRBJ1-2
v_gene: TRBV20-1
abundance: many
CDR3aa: CSATGQGRRNYGYTF
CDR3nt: TGCAGTGCCACCGGACAGGGAAGGCGAAACTATGGCTACACCTTC

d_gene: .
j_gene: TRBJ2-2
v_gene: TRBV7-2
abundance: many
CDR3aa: CASSFITGELFF
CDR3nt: TGTGCCAGCAGCTTCATCACCGGGGAGCTGTTTTTT

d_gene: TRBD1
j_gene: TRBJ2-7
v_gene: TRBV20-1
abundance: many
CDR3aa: CSADPGTGLDEQYF
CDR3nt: TGCAGTGCTGATCCCGGGACAGGGCTGGACGAGCAGTACTTC

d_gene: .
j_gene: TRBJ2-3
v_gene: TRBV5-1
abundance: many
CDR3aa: CASSLKATDTQYF
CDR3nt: TGCGCCAGCAGCTTGAAAGCGACAGATACGCAGTATTTT

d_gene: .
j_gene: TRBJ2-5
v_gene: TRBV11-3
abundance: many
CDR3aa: CASSQAGTQYF
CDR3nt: TGTGCCAGCAGCCAAGCCGGGACCCAGTACTTC

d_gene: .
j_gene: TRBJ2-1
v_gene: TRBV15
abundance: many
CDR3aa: CATSRDRRAPYNEQFF
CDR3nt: TGTGCCACCAGCAGAGATAGGAGGGCCCCCTACAATGAGCAGTTCTTC

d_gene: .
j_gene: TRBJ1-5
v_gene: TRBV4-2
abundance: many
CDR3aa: CASSQDRGNMRPQHF
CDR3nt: TGTGCCAGCAGCCAAGATAGGGGAAACATGAGGCCCCAGCATTTT

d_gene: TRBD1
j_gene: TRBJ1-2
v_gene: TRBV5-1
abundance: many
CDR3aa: CASSEGQGNFNYGYTF
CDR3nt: TGCGCCAGCAGCGAGGGACAGGGAAACTTCAACTATGGCTACACCTTC

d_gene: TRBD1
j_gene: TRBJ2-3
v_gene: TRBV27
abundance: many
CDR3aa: CASSWGQGTDTQYF
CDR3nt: TGTGCCAGCAGTTGGGGACAGGGTACAGATACGCAGTATTTT

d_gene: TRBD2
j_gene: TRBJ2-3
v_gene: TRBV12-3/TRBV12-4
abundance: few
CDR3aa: CASSFAMSGVGDTQYF
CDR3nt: TGTGCCAGCAGTTTCGCCATGAGCGGGGTTGGAGATACGCAGTATTTT

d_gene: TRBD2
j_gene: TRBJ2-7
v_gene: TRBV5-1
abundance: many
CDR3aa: CASSRTSGRGYEQYF
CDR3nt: TGCGCCAGCAGCAGGACTAGCGGGAGGGGGTACGAGCAGTACTTC

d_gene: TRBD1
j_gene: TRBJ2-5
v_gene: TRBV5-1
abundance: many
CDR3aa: CASSAARQGQETQYF
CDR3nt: TGCGCCAGCAGCGCCGCTAGACAGGGTCAAGAGACCCAGTACTTC

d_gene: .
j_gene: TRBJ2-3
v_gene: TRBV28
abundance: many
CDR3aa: CASRPRTDTQYF
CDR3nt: TGTGCCAGCAGACCCAGGACAGATACGCAGTATTTT

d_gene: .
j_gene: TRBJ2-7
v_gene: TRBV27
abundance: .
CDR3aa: CASSLVGRGGYEQYF
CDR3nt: TGTGCCAGCAGTTTAGTCGGGAGAGGCGGGTACGAGCAGTACTTC

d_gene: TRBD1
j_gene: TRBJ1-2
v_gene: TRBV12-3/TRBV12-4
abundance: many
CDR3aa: CASTGQGSFYGYTF
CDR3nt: TGTGCCAGCACCGGACAGGGTTCTTTCTATGGCTACACCTTC

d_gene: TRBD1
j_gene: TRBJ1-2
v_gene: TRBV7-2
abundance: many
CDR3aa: CASSGPGQGYYGYTF
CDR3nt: TGTGCCAGCAGCGGACCGGGACAGGGCTACTATGGCTACACCTTC

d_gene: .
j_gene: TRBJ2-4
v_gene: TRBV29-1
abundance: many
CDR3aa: CSVEDLGSIIQYF
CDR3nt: TGCAGCGTTGAAGATCTGGGGAGTATCATTCAGTACTTC

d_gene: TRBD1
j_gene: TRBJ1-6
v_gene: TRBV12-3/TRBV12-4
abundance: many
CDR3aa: CASRPGDRDGSPLHF
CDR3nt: TGTGCCAGCAGACCAGGGGACAGGGATGGGTCACCCCTCCACTTT

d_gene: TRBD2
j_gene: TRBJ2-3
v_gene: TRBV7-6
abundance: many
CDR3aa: CASSLVTSALTDTQYF
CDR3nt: TGTGCCAGCAGCTTAGTGACTAGCGCTCTCACAGATACGCAGTATTTT

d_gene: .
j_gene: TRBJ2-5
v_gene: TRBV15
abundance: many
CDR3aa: CATSRDRLGTQYF
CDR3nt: TGTGCCACCAGCAGAGACCGCTTAGGGACCCAGTACTTC

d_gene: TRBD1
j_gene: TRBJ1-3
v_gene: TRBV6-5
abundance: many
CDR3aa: CASSYRGTGRSGNTIYF
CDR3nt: TGTGCCAGCAGTTATCGCGGGACAGGACGCTCTGGAAACACCATATATTTT

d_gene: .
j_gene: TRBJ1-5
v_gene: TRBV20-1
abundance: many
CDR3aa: CSASKQGGQPQHF
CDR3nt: TGCAGTGCTAGCAAACAGGGAGGTCAGCCCCAGCATTTT

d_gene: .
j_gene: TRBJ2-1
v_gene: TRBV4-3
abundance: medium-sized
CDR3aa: CASSPFYGHSEQFF
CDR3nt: TGCGCCAGCAGCCCCTTCTACGGCCACAGTGAGCAGTTCTTC

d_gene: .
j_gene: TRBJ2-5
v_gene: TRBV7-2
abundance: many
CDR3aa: CASSPGHQETQYF
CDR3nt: TGTGCCAGCAGCCCAGGACACCAAGAGACCCAGTACTTC

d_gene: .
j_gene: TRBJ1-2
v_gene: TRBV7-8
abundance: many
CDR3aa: CASSSSRNPFDPRYGYTF
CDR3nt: TGTGCCAGCAGCTCCTCACGGAACCCGTTCGACCCCCGCTATGGCTACACCTTC

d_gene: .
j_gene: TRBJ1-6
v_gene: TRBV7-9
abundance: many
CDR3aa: CASSLTGNSPLHF
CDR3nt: TGTGCCAGCAGCTTGACGGGTAATTCACCCCTCCACTTT

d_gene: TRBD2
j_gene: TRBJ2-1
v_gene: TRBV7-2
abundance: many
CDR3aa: CASSLKGTSDYNEQFF
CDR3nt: TGTGCCAGCAGCTTAAAGGGGACTAGCGATTACAATGAGCAGTTCTTC

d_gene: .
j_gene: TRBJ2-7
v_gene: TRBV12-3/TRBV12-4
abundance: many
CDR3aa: CASSLVGVREQYF
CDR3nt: TGTGCCAGCAGTTTAGTAGGGGTAAGGGAGCAGTACTTC

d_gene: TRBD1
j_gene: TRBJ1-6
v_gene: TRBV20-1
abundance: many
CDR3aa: CSARGQIGGSNSPLNF
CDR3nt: TGCAGTGCTAGGGGACAAATAGGGGGCTCTAATTCACCCCTCAACTTT

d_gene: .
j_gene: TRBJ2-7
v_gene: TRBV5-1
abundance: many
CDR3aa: CASSSPQGNEQYF
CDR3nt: TGCGCCAGCAGCTCACCACAAGGAAACGAGCAGTACTTC

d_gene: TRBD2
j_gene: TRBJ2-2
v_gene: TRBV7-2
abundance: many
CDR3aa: CASSPTSGGTGELFF
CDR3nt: TGTGCCAGCAGCCCGACTAGCGGGGGGACCGGGGAGCTGTTTTTT

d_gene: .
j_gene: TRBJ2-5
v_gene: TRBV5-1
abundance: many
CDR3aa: CASSPPHGQETQYF
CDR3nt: TGCGCCAGCAGCCCCCCGCACGGCCAAGAGACCCAGTACTTC

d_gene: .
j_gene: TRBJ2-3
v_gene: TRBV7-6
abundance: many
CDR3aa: CASSLAYLARTDTQYF
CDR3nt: TGTGCCAGCAGCTTAGCGTACCTAGCGAGGACAGATACGCAGTATTTT

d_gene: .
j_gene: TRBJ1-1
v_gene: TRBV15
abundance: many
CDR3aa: CATSIDTEAFF
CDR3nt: TGTGCCACCAGCATAGACACTGAAGCTTTCTTT

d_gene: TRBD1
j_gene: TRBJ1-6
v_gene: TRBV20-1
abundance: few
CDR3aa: CSAPTGLDNSPLNF
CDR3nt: TGCAGTGCCCCGACAGGGCTGGATAATTCACCCCTCAACTTT

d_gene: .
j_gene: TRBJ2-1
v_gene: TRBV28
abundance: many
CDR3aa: CATTRSRGYNEQFF
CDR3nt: TGTGCCACCACCAGGTCTAGAGGCTACAATGAGCAGTTCTTC

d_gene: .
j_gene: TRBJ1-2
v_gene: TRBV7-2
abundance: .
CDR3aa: CASSLGRPGKGYGYTF
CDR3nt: TGTGCCAGCAGCTTGGGGAGGCCGGGAAAGGGGTATGGCTACACCTTC

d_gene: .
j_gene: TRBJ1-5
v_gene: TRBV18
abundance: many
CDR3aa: CASSELRDASQNF
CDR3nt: TGTGCCAGCTCGGAGCTCCGGGACGCGTCCCAGAATTTT

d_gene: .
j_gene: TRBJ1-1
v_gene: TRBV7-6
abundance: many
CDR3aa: CASSLRQNTEAFF
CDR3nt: TGTGCCAGCAGCTTAAGGCAAAACACTGAAGCTTTCTTT

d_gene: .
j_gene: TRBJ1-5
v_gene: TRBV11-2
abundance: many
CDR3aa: CASSPDGDQPQNF
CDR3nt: TGTGCCAGCAGCCCCGACGGGGATCAGCCCCAGAATTTT

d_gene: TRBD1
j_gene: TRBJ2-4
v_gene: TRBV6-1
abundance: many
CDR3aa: CASSEARGQGRDIQYF
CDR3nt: TGTGCCAGCAGTGAAGCGAGGGGACAGGGGAGGGACATTCAGTACTTC

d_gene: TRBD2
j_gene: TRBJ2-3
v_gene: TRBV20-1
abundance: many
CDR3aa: CSAEVTSVGDTQYF
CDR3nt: TGCAGTGCTGAGGTGACTAGCGTGGGAGATACGCAGTATTTT

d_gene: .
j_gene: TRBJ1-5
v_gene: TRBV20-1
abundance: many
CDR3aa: CSAWTASTQPQHF
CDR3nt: TGCAGTGCCTGGACAGCCAGTACGCAGCCCCAGCATTTT

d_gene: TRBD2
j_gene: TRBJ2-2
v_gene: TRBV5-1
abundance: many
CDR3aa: CASSARTSGDGELFF
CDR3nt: TGCGCCAGCAGCGCAAGGACTAGCGGGGACGGGGAGCTGTTTTTT

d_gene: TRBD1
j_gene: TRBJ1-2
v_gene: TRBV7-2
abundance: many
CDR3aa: CAGGQGGNYGYTF
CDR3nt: TGTGCCGGTGGACAGGGGGGTAACTATGGCTACACCTTC

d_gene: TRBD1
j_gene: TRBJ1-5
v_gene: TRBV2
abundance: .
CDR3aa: CASRRDRGGQPQNF
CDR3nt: TGTGCCAGCAGGAGGGACAGGGGCGGACAGCCCCAGAATTTT

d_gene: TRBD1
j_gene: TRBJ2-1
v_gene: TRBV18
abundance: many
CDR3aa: CASSPSRDRGSSF
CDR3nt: TGTGCCAGCTCACCGTCCCGGGACAGGGGTAGTTCCTTC

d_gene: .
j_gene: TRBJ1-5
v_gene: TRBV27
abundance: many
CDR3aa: CASSSTGNQPQHF
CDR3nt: TGTGCCAGCAGTTCCACAGGGAATCAGCCCCAGCATTTT

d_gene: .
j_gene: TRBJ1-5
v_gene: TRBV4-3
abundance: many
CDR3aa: CASSQDYSNQPQNF
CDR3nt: TGCGCCAGCAGCCAAGATTACAGCAATCAGCCCCAGAATTTT

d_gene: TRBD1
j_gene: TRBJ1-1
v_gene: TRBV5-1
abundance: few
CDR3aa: CASSATGDTEAFF
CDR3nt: TGCGCCAGCAGCGCAACAGGGGACACTGAAGCTTTCTTT

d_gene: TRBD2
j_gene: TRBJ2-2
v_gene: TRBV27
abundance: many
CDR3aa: CASRGLAFATGELFF
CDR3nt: TGTGCCAGCAGGGGACTAGCGTTTGCCACCGGGGAGCTGTTTTTT

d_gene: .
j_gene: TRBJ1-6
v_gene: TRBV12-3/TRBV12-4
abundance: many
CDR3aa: CASTAQAHNSPLHF
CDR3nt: TGTGCCAGCACCGCCCAGGCGCATAATTCACCCCTCCACTTT

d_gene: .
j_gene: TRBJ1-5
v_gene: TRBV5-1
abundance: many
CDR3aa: CASSLSPGYGQPQNF
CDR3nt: TGCGCCAGCAGCTTGTCCCCGGGTTATGGTCAGCCCCAGAATTTT

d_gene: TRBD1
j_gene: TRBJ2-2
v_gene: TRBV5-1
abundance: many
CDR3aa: CASSLSGQGLFTGELFF
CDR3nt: TGCGCCAGCAGCCTTTCAGGACAGGGTTTATTCACCGGGGAGCTGTTTTTT

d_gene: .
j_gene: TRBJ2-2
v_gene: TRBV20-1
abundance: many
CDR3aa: CSARGRLGGELFF
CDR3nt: TGCAGTGCTAGAGGTCGACTGGGCGGGGAGCTGTTTTTT

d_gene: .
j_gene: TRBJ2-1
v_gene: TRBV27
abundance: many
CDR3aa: CASSAAGSAREQFF
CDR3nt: TGTGCCAGCAGTGCCGCCGGCTCAGCTCGCGAGCAGTTCTTC